A single sample gave rise to the 13 T cell receptor beta chains below, sequenced in a study of molecular identifiers for immune sequencing clone quantification. Each CDR3 protein is one row after TCRdb ran MiXCR on the PCR reads. The sample comprises about 70,000 distinct CDR3 sequences, less than 20% of which are singletons, and roughly 1.5% rests with the top ten. Sequencing was carried out using naive CD8+ T cells from blood, with Jurkat cell RNA spiked in. Subset given: FACS-sorted CD8+CD4-CCR7+CD45RA+ naive T cells. Every receptor here comes from a human donor in good health. Some libraries in this study had Jurkat cell RNA spiked in.

This clonotype was found many times. This chain links TRBV7-2 with TRBJ2-2; D is uncertain. Trimming pared 0 bases from V and 2 bases from J, leaving 7 bases between. Germline loops: CDR1 SGHTA, CDR2 FQGNSA. The CDR3 contains 15 residues. The CDR3 bases are TGTGCCAGCAGCTTAGCGTTGATTAACACCGGGGAGCTGTTTTTT. Amino acid sequence: CASSLALINTGELFF.

This sequence joins TRBV11-2 and TRBJ2-1; D ambiguous. Germline loops: CDR1 SGHAT, CDR2 FQNNGV. This CDR3 contains 16 residues. Trimming removed 7 bases from V and 4 bases from J, with 20 bases in between. The CDR3 sequence: CASTRAFAPNYNEQFF. In nucleotides, the CDR3 is TGTGCCAGCACCCGGGCTTTTGCGCCAAATTACAATGAGCAGTTCTTC. Looking up the rest from reference TRBV11-2 and TRBJ2-1 gives the full variable domain: EAGVAQSPRYKIIEKRQSVAFWCNPISGHATLYWYQQILGQGPKLLIQFQNNGVVDDSQLPKDRFSAERLKGVDSTLKIQPAKLEDSAVYLCASTRAFAPNYNEQFFGPGTRLTVL.

This clonotype was observed at least ten times. For the CDR3, the DNA is TGTGCCAGCCGGACCGGGGGGGCGGCCTACGAGCAGTACTTC. Translation gives CASRTGGAAYEQYF. The chain combines TRBV18 with TRBJ2-7; 8 bases are a match to TRBD2. The CDR3 is made up of 14 amino acids. From germline, CDR1 is KGHSH and CDR2 LQKENI. V trimming: 8 bases; J trimming: 2 bases; junction bases outside the gene matches: 8.

In DNA form, the CDR3 reads TGTGCCAGCAGCTTAGGGTATGGCAATCAGCCCCAGCATTTT. Translating it yields CASSLGYGNQPQHF. This chain links TRBV7-9 with TRBJ1-5; D not resolved. The CDR3 has 14 residues. V was shortened by 1 base and J by 2 bases, with 6 bases between the two germline ends. Germline V lookup: CDR1 SEHNR, CDR2 FQNEAQ (reference sequence).

The gene calls are TRBV19 and TRBJ2-1; D not resolved. The CDR3 sequence is 15 residues long. V lost 5 bases and J 0 bases, leaving 11 bases between the germline ends. Germline V lookup: CDR1 LNHDA, CDR2 SQIVND (reference sequence). In DNA, the CDR3 is TGTGCCAGTAGTGGCACCTTAAGCTCCTACAATGAGCAGTTCTTC. Protein: CASSGTLSSYNEQFF. Based on the CDR3 plus reference TRBV19 and TRBJ2-1, the full variable domain is DGGITQSPKYLFRKEGQNVTLSCEQNLNHDAMYWYRQDPGQGLRLIYYSQIVNDFQKGDIAEGYSVSREKKESFPLTVTSAQKNPTAFYLCASSGTLSSYNEQFFGPGTRLTVL.

This clonotype was seen only once. One base away lies a much larger clone, so this may be a sequencing read error. CDR3 coding DNA: TGTGCCAGCAGCGCAGTATCGGGTAGCGGGACCGGGGAGCTGTTTTTT. This encodes CASSAVSGSGTGELFF. The rearrangement links TRBV9 to TRBJ2-2, with 7 nucleotides matching TRBD2. Per germline, CDR1 SGDLS and CDR2 YYNGEE. Trimming cost V 3 bases and J 5 bases; bases outside gene matches: 10. This CDR3 has 16 residues.

This clonotype was found a few times. The chain carries TRBV12-3 or TRBV12-4 and TRBJ2-7, with 11 bases that match TRBD1. V gave up 6 bases and J gave up 7 bases; unmatched junction bases: 11. The CDR3 spans 15 residues. CDR3 amino acids: CASRGGQGAIREQYF. The CDR3 coding sequence is TGTGCCAGCAGAGGCGGACAGGGGGCGATTCGGGAGCAGTACTTC.

This clonotype was observed many times. The rearrangement uses TRBV7-9 and TRBJ2-5; a weak D match, TRBD2 (5 bases). Looked up from germline, CDR1 is SEHNR and CDR2 is FQNEAQ (reference sequence). V was shortened by 1 base and J by 9 bases, with 15 bases between the two germline ends. There are 14 residues in the CDR3. CDR3 nucleotide sequence: TGTGCCAGCAGCTTAGTCGGACGCCTGGAGGCCCAGTACTTC. It codes for CASSLVGRLEAQYF.

In the case of this clonotype: Being one base from a much bigger clone, this may be a read error. The J gene is TRBJ2-1, the V gene TRBV4-1; D is uncertain. This CDR3 has 13 residues. The V and J ends lost 1 base and 2 bases respectively, with 3 bases between them. Germline V gives CDR1 MGHRA, CDR2 YSYEKL. The CDR3 DNA reads as TGCGCCAGCAGCCAAGCCCCCTACAATGAGCAGTTCTTC. Translated: CASSQAPYNEQFF.

Details on this clonotype: A clone one base away is much larger, so this may be a read error. This chain uses TRBV5-3 with TRBJ1-1; TRBD1 matches 7 bases. TRBV5-3 is designated an ORF whose function remains uncertain. V was pared by 8 bases and J by 3 bases, with 16 bases of the junction left unmatched. CDR3 size: 16 residues. CDR3 nucleotides: TGTGCCAGCAGCCTAAGACGACAGGGAAGGGACACTGAAGCTTTCTTT. Translation gives CASSLRRQGRDTEAFF.

This clonotype was seen at least ten times. The rearrangement links TRBV29-1 to TRBJ1-2; D not certain. Trimming stripped 0 bases from V and 5 bases from J, with 10 bases between. From germline, CDR1 is SQVTM and CDR2 ANQGSEA. The CDR3 has 13 residues. DNA for the CDR3: TGCAGCGTTGAAGAAGGCAGGAGTTATGGCTACACCTTC. As protein: CSVEEGRSYGYTF.

Many counts were recorded for this clonotype. This rearrangement joins TRBV20-1 to TRBJ2-7; the match to TRBD2 covers 9 bases. Germline V gene sequence: CDR1 DFQATT, CDR2 SNEGSKA (reference sequence). V lost 0 bases to trimming and J lost 4 bases; unmatched junction nucleotides: 4. The CDR3 spans 14 residues. The CDR3 DNA reads as TGCAGTGCTAGAGATCTGCTAGCGGGGTACGAGCAGTACTTC. Translation: CSARDLLAGYEQYF.

This clonotype was observed at least ten times. The J gene is TRBJ2-1, the V gene TRBV11-2; D not certain. Trimming cost V 4 bases and J 3 bases, with 10 bases left between them. Germline V gives CDR1 SGHAT, CDR2 FQNNGV. The CDR3 is made up of 14 amino acids. As DNA, the CDR3 is TGTGCCAGCAGCTCCCCCTACTTCTACAATGAGCAGTTCTTC. This codes for CASSSPYFYNEQFF.